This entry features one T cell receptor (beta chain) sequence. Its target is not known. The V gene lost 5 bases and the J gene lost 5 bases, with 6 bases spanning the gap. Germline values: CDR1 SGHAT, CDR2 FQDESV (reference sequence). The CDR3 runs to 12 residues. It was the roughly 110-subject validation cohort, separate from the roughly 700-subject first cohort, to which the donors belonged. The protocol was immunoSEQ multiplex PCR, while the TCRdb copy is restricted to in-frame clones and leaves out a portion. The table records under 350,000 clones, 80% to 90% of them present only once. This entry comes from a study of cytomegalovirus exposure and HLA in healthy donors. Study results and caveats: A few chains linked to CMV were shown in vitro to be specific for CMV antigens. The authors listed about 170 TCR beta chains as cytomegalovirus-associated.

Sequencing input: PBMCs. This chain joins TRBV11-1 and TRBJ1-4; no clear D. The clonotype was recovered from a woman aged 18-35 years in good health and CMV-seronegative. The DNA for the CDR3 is TGTGCCAGCAGCCTACGGAATGAAAAACTGTTTTTT. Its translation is CASSLRNEKLFF. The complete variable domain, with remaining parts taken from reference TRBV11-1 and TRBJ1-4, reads EAEVAQSPRYKITEKSQAVAFWCDPISGHATLYWYRQILGQGPELLVQFQDESVVDDSQLPKDRFSAERLKGVDSTLKIQPAELGDSAMYLCASSLRNEKLFFGSGTQLSVL.